This T cell receptor (beta chain) comes out of a study of T cells in Graves' hyperthyroidism and ophthalmopathy. This clonotype has ten or more counts. TCR beta CDR3 region amplification was performed from RNA transcripts. Primed by the HTBI set, a first-round RT-PCR was run on the TCR CDR3. TCRdb reanalysed the multiplex PCR reads using MiXCR and keeps one entry per CDR3 protein. This table holds 350,000 to 400,000 distinct CDR3 sequences, roughly 19% found once. The CDR3 has 16 amino acids. Per the germline V gene, CDR1 is MNHEY and CDR2 is SMNVEV (reference sequence). The germline V and J ends were trimmed by 2 bases and 1 base, with 11 bases remaining between them.

Sequences were obtained from blood. V is TRBV27 and J is TRBJ2-2, with TRBD1 as a possible D gene (6 bases). This TCR came from a woman younger than 30 with Graves' hyperthyroidism. CDR3 in amino acids: CASSLPDRLNTGELFF. The CDR3 DNA is TGTGCCAGCAGTTTACCGGACAGACTGAACACCGGGGAGCTGTTTTTT.